One and the same sample provided the 8 T cell receptor beta chains below, sequenced in a study of T cell responses to AZD1222 COVID-19 vaccine. Assay used: immunoSEQ multiplex PCR; TCRdb lists only in-frame clones, some missing. The profile shows about 180,000 clones, 90% of them singletons. Sequencing was performed on peripheral blood, taken on day 0 of AZD1222 vaccination. These receptors came from an adult in good health.

The chain has TRBV7-8 and TRBJ1-2; 7 bases are a match to TRBD1. CDR1 is SGHVS, CDR2 FQNEAQ, per germline. Germline trimming cut 2 bases from V and 5 bases from J; bases unmatched to any gene: 11. This CDR3 spans 16 amino acids. The DNA for the CDR3 is TGTGCCAGCAGCTTATGGCCCGGAGGGGGCAGTTATGGCTACACCTTC. Translated, it gives CASSLWPGGGSYGYTF.

The chain couples TRBV4-3 to TRBJ1-5, with 9 bases identical to TRBD1. The CDR3 spans 15 residues. Germline V gene data show CDR1 as LGHNA and CDR2 as YSLEER. J was trimmed by 0 bases and V by 3 bases; bases with no gene match: 0. CDR3 sequence reads: CASSQDRGSNQPQHF. The CDR3 nucleotides read TGCGCCAGCAGCCAGGACAGGGGTAGCAATCAGCCCCAGCATTTT.

V and J are TRBV28 and TRBJ1-5; D is uncertain. The length of the CDR3 is 14 residues. Trimming left V 7 bases short and J 6 bases short, with 16 bases between. Germline CDR1 MDHEN, CDR2 SYDVKM. The chain's CDR3 is CASTERRGLQPQHF. The CDR3 DNA sequence: TGTGCCAGCACTGAGCGTCGAGGACTTCAGCCCCAGCATTTT.

This clone occurred once. This sequence joins TRBV6-6 and TRBJ1-5; a possible D gene is TRBD1 (5 bases). This CDR3 is 15 amino acids long. The germline gives CDR1 MNHNY, CDR2 SVGAGI (reference sequence). With 2 bases removed from V and 5 bases from J, the gap between germline ends came to 13 bases. Here the CDR3 DNA reads TGTGCCAGCAGTTACGGGCAGTGGGGGGATCAGCCCCAGCATTTT. This translates into CASSYGQWGDQPQHF.

The rearrangement uses TRBV29-1 and TRBJ2-5; D is ambiguous. The V and J ends lost 4 bases and 0 bases respectively, with 12 bases between them. The CDR3 has 14 residues. Germline CDR1 SQVTM, CDR2 ANQGSEA. The CDR3 spells CSVAALLYQETQYF. The CDR3 coding sequence is TGCAGCGTTGCGGCCCTGTTGTACCAAGAGACCCAGTACTTC.

The chain recombines TRBV4-3 with TRBJ1-6; 7 bases are a match to TRBD1. V lost 0 bases to trimming and J lost 7 bases; unmatched junction nucleotides: 6. Per the germline V gene, CDR1 is LGHNA and CDR2 is YSLEER. The CDR3 has 16 amino acids. The CDR3 loop is CASSQEIGQANSPLHF. The CDR3 coding sequence is TGCGCCAGCAGCCAAGAAATAGGACAGGCAAATTCACCCCTCCACTTT.

The V gene is TRBV6-5, the J gene TRBJ1-1, with D uncertain. This CDR3 has 12 amino acids. CDR1 and CDR2 (germline): MNHEY, SVGAGI. Trimming cost V 10 bases and J 6 bases, with 15 bases left between them. The chain's CDR3 is CATAGRSPEAFF. CDR3 sequence (DNA): TGTGCCACCGCCGGGCGTTCGCCTGAAGCTTTCTTT.

The V and J genes are TRBV6-4 and TRBJ2-6; possibly TRBD1 for D (5 bases). V dropped 0 bases and J dropped 0 bases, with 6 bases sitting between them. From germline, CDR1 is MRHNA and CDR2 SNTAGT. The CDR3 length is 16 residues. This chain's CDR3 is CASSDSTASGANVLTF. The CDR3, as DNA: TGTGCCAGCAGTGACTCGACAGCCTCTGGGGCCAACGTCCTGACTTTC.